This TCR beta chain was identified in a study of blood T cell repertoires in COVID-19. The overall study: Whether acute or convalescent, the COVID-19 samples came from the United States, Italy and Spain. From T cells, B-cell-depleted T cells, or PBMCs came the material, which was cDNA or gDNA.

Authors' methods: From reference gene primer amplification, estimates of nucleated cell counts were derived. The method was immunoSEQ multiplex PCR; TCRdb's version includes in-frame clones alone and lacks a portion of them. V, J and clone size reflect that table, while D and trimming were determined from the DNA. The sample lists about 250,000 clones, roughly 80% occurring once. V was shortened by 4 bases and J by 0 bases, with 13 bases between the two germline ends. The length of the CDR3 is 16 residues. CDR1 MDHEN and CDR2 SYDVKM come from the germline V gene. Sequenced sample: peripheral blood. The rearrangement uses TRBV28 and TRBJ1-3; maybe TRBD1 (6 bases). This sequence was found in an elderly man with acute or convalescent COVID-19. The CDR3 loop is CASSSPTGHSGNTIYF. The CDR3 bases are TGTGCCAGCAGTTCCCCGACGGGACACTCTGGAAACACCATATATTTT.